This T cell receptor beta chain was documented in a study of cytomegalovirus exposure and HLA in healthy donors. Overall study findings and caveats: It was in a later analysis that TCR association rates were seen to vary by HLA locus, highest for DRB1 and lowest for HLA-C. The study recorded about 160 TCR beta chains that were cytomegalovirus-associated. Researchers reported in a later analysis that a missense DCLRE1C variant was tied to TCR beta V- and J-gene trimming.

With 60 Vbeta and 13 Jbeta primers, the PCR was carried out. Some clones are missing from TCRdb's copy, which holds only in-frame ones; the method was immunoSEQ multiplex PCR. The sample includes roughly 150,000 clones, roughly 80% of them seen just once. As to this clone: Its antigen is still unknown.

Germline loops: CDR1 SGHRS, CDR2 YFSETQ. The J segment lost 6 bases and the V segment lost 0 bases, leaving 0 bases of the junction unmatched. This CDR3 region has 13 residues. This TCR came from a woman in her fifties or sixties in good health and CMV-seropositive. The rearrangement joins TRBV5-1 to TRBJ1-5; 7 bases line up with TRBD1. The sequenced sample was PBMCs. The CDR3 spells CASSLGQGQPQHF. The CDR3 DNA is TGCGCCAGCAGCTTGGGACAGGGTCAGCCCCAGCATTTT.